This entry lists 5 T cell receptor beta chains sequenced from one sample in a study of T cells in Graves' hyperthyroidism and ophthalmopathy. What was amplified from RNA transcripts were TCR beta CDR3 regions. Using the HTBI primer set, a first-round RT-PCR was run on the TCR CDR3. One entry per CDR3 protein, called by TCRdb with MiXCR from the multiplex PCR reads. This repertoire shows 300,000 to 450,000 distinct CDR3 sequences, around a sixth found once; its top ten account for roughly 15%. Sequenced: blood. Receptor source: a woman aged 40 to 55 with Graves' ophthalmopathy.

This clonotype was seen at least ten times. The chain has TRBV10-3 and TRBJ2-7, with 8 bases that match TRBD1. With V trimmed by 2 bases and J by 7 bases, 4 bases remained unmatched. The CDR3 consists of 13 residues. The V gene's germline CDR1 is ENHRY and CDR2 SYGVKD. The CDR3 protein is CAISERQGWEQYF. CDR3 coding DNA: TGTGCCATCAGTGAGCGACAGGGGTGGGAGCAGTACTTC.

This clonotype was seen ten or more times. The chain employs TRBV19 and TRBJ1-5; 9 nucleotides agree with TRBD1. Germline V gene data show CDR1 as LNHDA and CDR2 as SQIVND (reference sequence). V lost 6 bases to trimming and J lost 0 bases; unmatched junction nucleotides: 3. The CDR3 extends over 15 amino acids. In DNA, the CDR3 is TGTGCCAGTAGCTGGACAGGGGATAGCAATCAGCCCCAGCATTTT. Protein sequence: CASSWTGDSNQPQHF.

This clonotype was counted ten times or more. This chain joins TRBV7-9 and TRBJ1-2; no clear D. Germline V gives CDR1 SEHNR, CDR2 FQNEAQ (reference sequence). CDR3 size: 12 residues. Between the trimmed V and J ends, which lost 2 bases and 5 bases, there was a span of 6 bases. The CDR3 bases are TGTGCCAGCAGCTTAAAGGAGTATGGCTACACCTTC. Protein sequence: CASSLKEYGYTF.

V is TRBV6-2 or TRBV6-3 and J is TRBJ2-4; the match to TRBD2 covers 7 bases. The trim removed 6 bases at V and 0 bases at J, leaving 11 bases unmatched. Germline CDR1 MNHEY, CDR2 SVGEGT. The CDR3 covers 17 residues. In DNA form, the CDR3 reads TGTGCCAGCAGGACCGGACTAGTGGGTCTAGCCAAAAACATTCAGTACTTC. Amino acid sequence: CASRTGLVGLAKNIQYF.

This clonotype came up many times. V usage is TRBV12-3 or TRBV12-4 and J usage is TRBJ1-1; D may be TRBD1 (5 bases). V was shortened by 5 bases and J by 3 bases, with 19 bases between the two germline ends. This CDR3 is 16 amino acids long. The CDR3: CASSPRNSGGDTEAFF. DNA for the CDR3: TGTGCCAGCAGTCCCCGCAACAGCGGAGGGGACACTGAAGCTTTCTTT.